A single sample gave rise to the 8 T cell receptor beta chains below, sequenced in a study of blood T cells in healthy people across ages. Then a second PCR, running about 7 to 11 cycles, was carried out with a sample-barcoded 5' primer and a J-beta primer mix. In TCRdb, the 5' RACE reads were re-called with MiXCR into one record per CDR3 protein. Here the sample spans about 1.7 million distinct CDR3 sequences, 28% being singletons. Specimen: blood. Every receptor here comes from a woman aged 30 to 39 in good health.

This clonotype was found many times. The chain recombines TRBV4-1 with TRBJ2-5; D call uncertain. With 3 bases removed from V and 1 base from J, the gap between germline ends came to 6 bases. This CDR3 is built from 13 residues. Per germline, CDR1 MGHRA and CDR2 YSYEKL. The CDR3 DNA is TGCGCCAGCAGCCATATTACCCAAGAGACCCAGTACTTC. Amino acids: CASSHITQETQYF.

The rearrangement links TRBV19 to TRBJ2-7; possibly TRBD1 for D (6 bases). Deletions cut 1 base from V and 3 bases from J, with 19 bases between. The CDR3 loop spans 17 amino acids. CDR1 is LNHDA and CDR2 is SQIVND in the germline V gene (reference sequence). CDR3 in DNA: TGTGCCAGTAGTATAGTAGCAGGGACAAACCCCTACTACGAGCAGTACTTC. It specifies CASSIVAGTNPYYEQYF. The variable domain in full, with the rest retrieved from reference TRBV19 and TRBJ2-7, is DGGITQSPKYLFRKEGQNVTLSCEQNLNHDAMYWYRQDPGQGLRLIYYSQIVNDFQKGDIAEGYSVSREKKESFPLTVTSAQKNPTAFYLCASSIVAGTNPYYEQYFGPGTRLTVT.

This clonotype occurred many times. The genes are TRBV20-1 and TRBJ2-7; 9 bases are a match to TRBD1. The germline gives CDR1 DFQATT, CDR2 SNEGSKA (reference sequence). The ends lost 5 bases at V and 0 bases at J; junction bases unmatched: 11. This CDR3 has 16 residues. The CDR3 loop is CSALRPGQGSSYEQYF. DNA of the CDR3: TGCAGTGCTCTACGGCCGGGACAGGGAAGCTCCTACGAGCAGTACTTC.

In its sample, this clonotype was seen many times. A read error may account for a junction end that differs from germline. The V and J genes are TRBV5-1 and TRBJ1-5; the D is unclear. Germline CDR1 and CDR2: SGHRS and YFSETQ. This CDR3 comprises 14 residues. The CDR3 DNA is TGTGCCAGCAGCTTAGGAGGCGGGAATCAGCCCCAGCATTTT. This sequence encodes CASSLGGGNQPQHF. Based on the CDR3 plus reference TRBV5-1 and TRBJ1-5, the full variable domain is KAGVTQTPRYLIKTRGQQVTLSCSPISGHRSVSWYQQTPGQGLQFLFEYFSETQRNKGNFPGRFSGRQFSNSRSEMNVSTLELGDSALYLCASSLGGGNQPQHFGDGTRLSIL.

The chain joins TRBV14 to TRBJ2-1; 14 positions match TRBD2. The CDR3 extends over 15 amino acids. V lost 4 bases to trimming and J lost 12 bases; unmatched junction nucleotides: 8. Per the germline V gene, CDR1 is SGHDN and CDR2 is FVKESK. The CDR3 DNA reads TGTGCCAGCAGCCGACCGGGACTAGCGGGAGTGGGGCAGTTCTTC. This gives the protein CASSRPGLAGVGQFF.

On this clonotype itself: It may be a read error: a sequence one base away is much more abundant. The gene calls are TRBV10-3 and TRBJ2-1; 12 bases agree with TRBD2. CDR1 ENHRY and CDR2 SYGVKD come from the germline V gene. The CDR3 spans 17 residues. V dropped 0 bases and J dropped 13; count of bases not matched to a gene: 13. The CDR3 here is CAISESPTSGSSETQFF. The CDR3 DNA reads TGTGCCATCAGTGAGTCGCCGACTAGCGGGAGCTCGGAGACCCAGTTCTTC.

In this sample, this clonotype turned up once. V gene TRBV5-1 combines with J gene TRBJ2-3, with D possibly called TRBD1 or TRBD2 (5 bases each). V was trimmed by 4 bases and J by 4 bases, leaving 13 bases between them. There are 14 residues in the CDR3. Germline V gene sequence: CDR1 SGHRS, CDR2 YFSETQ. The CDR3 loop reads CASSPKVGADTQYF. Here the CDR3 DNA reads TGCGCCAGCAGCCCGAAAGTGGGGGCAGATACGCAGTATTTT.

J is TRBJ1-1 and V is TRBV5-1; D unclear. Germline-derived CDR1 and CDR2 are SGHRS and YFSETQ. The V gene lost 5 bases and the J gene lost 0 bases, with 11 bases spanning the gap. The CDR3 is made up of 14 amino acids. CDR3 sequence: CASRPLSLNTEAFF. The CDR3 DNA follows: TGCGCCAGCAGACCACTTTCCCTGAACACTGAAGCTTTCTTT.